This T cell receptor (beta chain) was captured in a study of blood T cell repertoires in COVID-19. The germline V and J ends were trimmed by 5 bases and 2 bases, with 18 bases remaining between them. Germline V CDR1 and CDR2: SGHAT, FQNNGV. The CDR3 has 16 amino acids. Data came from immunoSEQ multiplex PCR; TCRdb stores just in-frame clones and leaves some out. The sample records a few hundred thousand clones, 88% being singletons. Sequencing was carried out using peripheral blood. The receptor was isolated from a man aged 60-69 years who had recovered from COVID-19. The chain is built from TRBV11-2 and TRBJ2-5, with a possible D match to TRBD2 (5 bases). The CDR3 is CASSASRTYQQETQYF. The DNA of the CDR3 is TGTGCCAGCAGCGCCAGCAGGACTTATCAGCAAGAGACCCAGTACTTC.